A single sample gave rise to the 26 T cell receptor beta chains below, sequenced in a study of blood T cell repertoires in COVID-19. Profiled with immunoSEQ multiplex PCR; TCRdb holds only in-frame clones, not every one. This table holds roughly 210,000 clones, 88% found once. Sequencing input: peripheral blood. These TCRs come from a man in his 70s with acute or convalescent COVID-19.

This clone was counted only a few times. The rearrangement links TRBV5-5 to TRBJ2-7, with 8 bases matching TRBD1. Germline CDR1 SGHKS, CDR2 YYEKEE (reference sequence). Germline trimming cut 4 bases from V and 1 base from J; bases unmatched to any gene: 7. The CDR3 extends over 15 amino acids. CDR3 nucleotide sequence: TGTGCCAGCAGCGTATACGGGACAGGATCCTACGAGCAGTACTTC. It yields the protein CASSVYGTGSYEQYF.

This chain uses TRBV30 with TRBJ2-7, with 9 bases identical to TRBD2. There are 15 residues in the CDR3. With 3 bases clipped from V and 0 bases from J, the junction kept 6 bases outside the gene matches. Germline V gives CDR1 GTSNPN, CDR2 SVGIG (reference sequence). The CDR3 nucleotides are TGTGCCTGGAGAGCGGCGGGAGGGCCCTCCTACGAGCAGTACTTC. Translating it yields CAWRAAGGPSYEQYF.

The chain employs TRBV23-1 and TRBJ2-1; 12 bases line up with TRBD2. TRBV23-1 is assigned to the ORF class and has an uncertain function. V lost 8 bases to trimming and J lost 1 base; unmatched junction nucleotides: 12. The CDR3 has 18 amino acids. The CDR3 DNA sequence: TGCGCCAGCTTAAGAGGGACTAGCGGGTTGGGTTCCTACAATGAGCAGTTCTTC. Translation: CASLRGTSGLGSYNEQFF.

The chain combines TRBV11-2 with TRBJ2-2; 7 nucleotides line up with TRBD1. Germline CDR1 is SGHAT and CDR2 is FQNNGV. The length of the CDR3 is 16 residues. V lost 0 bases, J lost 4 bases, and 5 bases stayed unmatched. In nucleotides, the CDR3 is TGTGCCAGCAGCTTAGATATGGCAGGGGGCACCGGGGAGCTGTTTTTT. Its protein product is CASSLDMAGGTGELFF.

This clone has just a few counts. The chain has TRBV7-2 and TRBJ2-1, with TRBD2 matching 16 bases. V lost 0 bases and J lost 7; bases outside the gene matches: 6. Germline V gene lookup returns CDR1 SGHTA and CDR2 FQGNSA. This CDR3 contains 18 residues. Written as DNA, the CDR3 is TGTGCCAGCAGCTTAGCATTGGGACTAGCGGGAGGGAAAAATGAGCAGTTCTTC. Translated: CASSLALGLAGGKNEQFF.

The chain recombines TRBV6-5 with TRBJ1-2, with D perhaps TRBD1 (5 bases). Per the germline V gene, CDR1 is MNHEY and CDR2 is SVGAGI. V lost 7 bases and J lost 8, with 14 bases in between. The CDR3 covers 12 residues. CDR3 in DNA: TGTGCCAGCACCGAACCAGGGCGCGGCTACACCTTC. It encodes CASTEPGRGYTF.

The chain links TRBV7-2 to TRBJ1-1; a possible D gene is TRBD1 (5 bases). The CDR3 loop spans 13 amino acids. CDR1 and CDR2 (germline): SGHTA, FQGNSA. V lost 9 bases, J lost 11 bases, and 22 bases lay in between. The CDR3, as DNA: TGTGCCAGTAGCGGGGCAGCTGGCCTTTGGGCTTTCTTT. Residues: CASSGAAGLWAFF. Drawing the rest from reference TRBV7-2 and TRBJ1-1, the complete variable domain is GAGVSQSPSNKVTEKGKDVELRCDPISGHTALYWYRQSLGQGLEFLIYFQGNSAPDKSGLPSDRFSAERTGGSVSTLTIQRTQQEDSAVYLCASSGAAGLWAFFGQGTRLTVV.

A few counts support this clone. The chain carries TRBV18 and TRBJ2-2; no definite D call. Germline CDR1 KGHSH, CDR2 LQKENI. CDR3 length equals 16 residues. Trimming took 3 bases from V and 0 from J, leaving 11 bases between them. The CDR3 is CASSPNSYSNTGELFF. In DNA form, the CDR3 reads TGTGCCAGCTCACCCAACAGTTACTCGAACACCGGGGAGCTGTTTTTT.

The V gene is TRBV25-1, the J gene TRBJ1-2, with no clear D. Germline V lookup: CDR1 MGHDK, CDR2 SYGVNS. V was trimmed by 3 bases and J by 1 base, leaving 6 bases between them. The CDR3 is 13 amino acids. The CDR3 sequence is CASSDPFNYGYTF. CDR3 DNA sequence: TGTGCCAGCAGTGACCCGTTTAACTATGGCTACACCTTC.

This chain connects TRBV2 to TRBJ1-4, with 8 bases fitting TRBD1. The V and J ends lost 2 bases and 4 bases, in that order; junction bases with no gene match: 6. The CDR3 consists of 16 residues. The germline gives CDR1 SNHLY, CDR2 FYNNEI. CDR3 sequence: CASSEYGTGINEKLFF. CDR3 DNA: TGTGCCAGCAGTGAATACGGGACAGGCATTAATGAAAAACTGTTTTTT.

J is TRBJ2-7 and V is TRBV12-3 or TRBV12-4; D might be TRBD2 (6 bases). The CDR3 loop spans 12 amino acids. Trimming shortened V by 6 bases and J by 9 bases, and 15 bases separated the two germline ends. Here the CDR3 reads CASSSAPGVQYF. The CDR3, as DNA: TGTGCCAGCAGCTCAGCCCCGGGGGTGCAGTACTTC.

The chain joins TRBV5-1 to TRBJ1-1, with D possibly matching TRBD1 (6 bases). The V end was cut by 3 bases, the J end by 7 bases, with 19 bases between. The CDR3 is 15 amino acids. Germline CDR1 reads SGHRS; CDR2 reads YFSETQ. This chain's CDR3 is CASSSVDAGAFEAFF. The CDR3 DNA reads TGCGCCAGCAGCTCCGTTGATGCAGGGGCGTTTGAAGCTTTCTTT.

The chain combines TRBV2 with TRBJ1-5; TRBD1 matches at 8 bases. The germline V gene has CDR1 SNHLY and CDR2 FYNNEI. The CDR3 contains 13 residues. The junction had 6 bases not matched to a gene; V was cut back by 7 bases and J by 7 bases. The CDR3 here is CASKQGAIQPQHF. The CDR3 bases are TGTGCCAGCAAGCAGGGGGCGATACAGCCCCAGCATTTT.

The V gene is TRBV7-2, the J gene TRBJ1-6, with a tentative D call TRBD1 (5 bases). This CDR3 contains 15 residues. In germline, CDR1 is SGHTA, CDR2 FQGNSA. Trimming cost V 4 bases and J 9 bases, with 16 bases left between them. CDR3 coding DNA: TGTGCCAGCAGCTCGCAACAGGTGACAAGTTCACCCCTCCACTTT. It specifies CASSSQQVTSSPLHF.

In nucleotides, the CDR3 is TGTGCCATCAGTGAGTCGGACAGGGGCAGTAGTGGCTACACCTTC. It specifies CAISESDRGSSGYTF. The V gene is TRBV10-3, the J gene TRBJ1-2, with 9 positions matching TRBD1. V lost 0 bases to trimming and J lost 7 bases; unmatched junction nucleotides: 6. Germline loops: CDR1 ENHRY, CDR2 SYGVKD. The CDR3 contains 15 residues.

This clone has only one observation. The V call is TRBV5-8, the J call TRBJ2-7; 13 bases are shared with TRBD2. V dropped 3 bases and J dropped 4; count of bases not matched to a gene: 16. This CDR3 spans 19 amino acids. Germline V lookup: CDR1 SGHTS, CDR2 YDEGEE. In DNA, the CDR3 is TGTGCCAGCAGCTCAACCGGGACTAGCGGGATCGGGCGGCTTTACGAGCAGTACTTC. Its protein product is CASSSTGTSGIGRLYEQYF.

The V call is TRBV2, the J call TRBJ1-2; the match to TRBD1 covers 10 bases. With V trimmed by 6 bases and J by 5 bases, 12 bases remained unmatched. Germline-derived CDR1 and CDR2 are SNHLY and FYNNEI. The CDR3 extends over 16 amino acids. In nucleotides, the CDR3 is TGTGCCAGCAGCCCATTTGGACAGGGGGGCATATATGGCTACACCTTC. Protein product: CASSPFGQGGIYGYTF.

V gene TRBV3-1 (or the pseudogene TRBV3-2) combines with J gene TRBJ2-2; D ambiguous. The germline V gene encodes CDR1 LGHDT and CDR2 YNNKEL (reference sequence). V was clipped by 8 bases and J by 1 base, with 2 bases between them. CDR3 length: 11 amino acids. The chain's CDR3 is CASRNTGELFF. The CDR3 DNA is TGTGCCAGCCGGAACACCGGGGAGCTGTTTTTT.

The chain joins TRBV15 to TRBJ1-3; 9 bases align to TRBD1. The CDR3 has 14 residues. Germline CDR1 reads LNHNV; CDR2 reads YYDKDF (reference sequence). V shed 11 bases, J shed 5 bases, and the junction held 10 bases outside the gene matches. The CDR3 nucleotides are TGTGCCGCGGGGTCGGGACAGGGAAGAAACACCATATATTTT. Encoded protein: CAAGSGQGRNTIYF.

This clone was found a few times. V and J are TRBV5-1 and TRBJ1-5, with unresolved D. This CDR3 has 13 amino acids. CDR1 is SGHRS, CDR2 YFSETQ, per germline. Trimming removed 2 bases from V and 3 bases from J, with 6 bases in between. The CDR3: CASSFSYNQPQHF. In DNA form, the CDR3 reads TGCGCCAGCAGCTTCTCTTACAATCAGCCCCAGCATTTT. The complete variable domain, with remaining parts taken from reference TRBV5-1 and TRBJ1-5, reads KAGVTQTPRYLIKTRGQQVTLSCSPISGHRSVSWYQQTPGQGLQFLFEYFSETQRNKGNFPGRFSGRQFSNSRSEMNVSTLELGDSALYLCASSFSYNQPQHFGDGTRLSIL.

The chain carries TRBV18 and TRBJ2-2, with 14 bases matching TRBD2. The CDR3 is 17 amino acids. CDR1 is KGHSH, CDR2 LQKENI, per germline. Losses at the gene ends were 0 bases for V and 4 bases for J; bases not matched to a gene: 1. The CDR3 nucleotides read TGTGCCAGCTCACCACCGGGACTAGCGGGAGTCACCGGGGAGCTGTTTTTT. Its protein is CASSPPGLAGVTGELFF.

J is TRBJ2-7 and V is TRBV5-6; TRBD2 matches at 11 bases. Germline trimming cut 2 bases from V and 4 bases from J; bases unmatched to any gene: 8. The germline gives CDR1 SGHDT, CDR2 YYEEEE. The CDR3 covers 16 residues. The chain's CDR3 is CASSFTPGLAVYEQYF. CDR3 coding DNA: TGTGCCAGCAGCTTCACCCCGGGACTAGCGGTTTACGAGCAGTACTTC.

This rearrangement joins TRBV25-1 to TRBJ2-1; D remains ambiguous. The CDR3 consists of 12 residues. The germline gives CDR1 MGHDK, CDR2 SYGVNS. Trimming stripped 5 bases from V and 4 bases from J, with 6 bases between. The CDR3 DNA is TGTGCCAGCAGTCGCACTTACAATGAGCAGTTCTTC. This sequence encodes CASSRTYNEQFF. The full variable domain, completed using reference TRBV25-1 and TRBJ2-1, is EADIYQTPRYLVIGTGKKITLECSQTMGHDKMYWYQQDPGMELHLIHYSYGVNSTEKGDLSSESTVSRIRTEHFPLTLESARPSHTSQYLCASSRTYNEQFFGPGTRLTVL.

This rearrangement joins TRBV10-3 to TRBJ2-7; 8 bases match TRBD1. The germline V gene encodes CDR1 ENHRY and CDR2 SYGVKD. The CDR3 is made up of 12 amino acids. J lost 7 bases, V lost 8 bases, and 7 bases had no gene match. Here the CDR3 DNA reads TGTGCCATCCAGGGGGCCCCGGGTGAGCAGTACTTC. Protein sequence: CAIQGAPGEQYF.

This sequence joins TRBV28 and TRBJ1-4; D is perhaps TRBD1 (5 bases). Germline-derived CDR1 and CDR2 are MDHEN and SYDVKM. This CDR3 has 15 amino acids. The V and J ends lost 2 bases and 1 base respectively, with 8 bases between them. This CDR3 is CASSLVGVTNEKLFF. CDR3 bases: TGTGCCAGCAGTTTAGTAGGGGTAACTAATGAAAAACTGTTTTTT.

V is TRBV11-1 and J is TRBJ2-7; weak D call: TRBD2 (5 bases). The V end was cut by 0 bases, the J end by 3 bases, with 9 bases between. There are 14 residues in the CDR3. Germline CDR1 and CDR2: SGHAT and FQDESV (reference sequence). The DNA of the CDR3 is TGTGCCAGCAGCTTAGCTCTGGAGGTCTACGAGCAGTACTTC. It is translated as CASSLALEVYEQYF.